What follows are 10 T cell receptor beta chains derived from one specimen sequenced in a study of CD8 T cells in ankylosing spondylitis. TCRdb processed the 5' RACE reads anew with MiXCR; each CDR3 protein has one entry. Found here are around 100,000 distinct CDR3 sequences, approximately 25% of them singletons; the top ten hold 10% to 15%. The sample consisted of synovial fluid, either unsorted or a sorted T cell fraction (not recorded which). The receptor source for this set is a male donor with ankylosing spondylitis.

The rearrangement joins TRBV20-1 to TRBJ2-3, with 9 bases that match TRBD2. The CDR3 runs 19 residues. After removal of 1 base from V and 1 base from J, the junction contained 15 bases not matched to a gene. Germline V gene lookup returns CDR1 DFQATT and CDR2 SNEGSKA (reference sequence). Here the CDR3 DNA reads TGCAGTGCTAGAGCAGCGTTAAGTAGCGGGAGATGGGGCACAGATACGCAGTATTTT. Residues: CSARAALSSGRWGTDTQYF.

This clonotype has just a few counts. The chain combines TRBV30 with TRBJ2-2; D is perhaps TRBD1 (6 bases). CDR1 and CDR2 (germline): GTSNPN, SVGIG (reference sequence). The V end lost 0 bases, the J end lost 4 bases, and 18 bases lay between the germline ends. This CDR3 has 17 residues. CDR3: CAWSVFSQGSFTGELFF. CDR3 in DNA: TGTGCCTGGAGTGTATTCTCGCAGGGGAGTTTCACCGGGGAGCTGTTTTTT.

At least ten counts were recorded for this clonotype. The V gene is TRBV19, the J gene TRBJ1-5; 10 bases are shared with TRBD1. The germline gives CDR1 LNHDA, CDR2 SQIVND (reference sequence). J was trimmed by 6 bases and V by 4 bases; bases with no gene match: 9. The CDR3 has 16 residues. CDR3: CASSRTGTGDIQPQHF. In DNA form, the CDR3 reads TGTGCCAGTAGTAGAACCGGGACAGGGGATATTCAGCCCCAGCATTTT.

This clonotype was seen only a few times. The CDR3 sequence is CASSIQDFSYNEQFF. Here the CDR3 DNA reads TGTGCCAGTAGTATCCAGGACTTCTCCTACAATGAGCAGTTCTTC. V usage is TRBV19 and J usage is TRBJ2-1; D possibly corresponds to TRBD2 (5 bases). Germline loops: CDR1 LNHDA, CDR2 SQIVND (reference sequence). Trimming pared 3 bases from V and 0 bases from J, leaving 9 bases between. The CDR3 is 15 residues long.

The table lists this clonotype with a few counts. CDR3 protein: CASSLSRGSGNTIYF. The DNA for the CDR3 is TGTGCCAGCAGCTTATCAAGGGGATCGGGAAACACCATATATTTT. This chain uses TRBV7-6 with TRBJ1-3; a possible D gene is TRBD1 (5 bases). CDR3 size: 15 residues. The ends were cut back, 2 bases at V and 4 bases at J, with 12 bases in the middle. Germline assignment: CDR1 SGHVS and CDR2 FNYEAQ.

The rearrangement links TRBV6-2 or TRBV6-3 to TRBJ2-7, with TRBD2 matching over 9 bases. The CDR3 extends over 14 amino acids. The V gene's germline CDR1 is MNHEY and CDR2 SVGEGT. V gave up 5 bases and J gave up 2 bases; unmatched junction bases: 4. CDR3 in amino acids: CASSGTSRTYEQYF. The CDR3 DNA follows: TGTGCCAGCAGTGGGACTAGCAGAACCTACGAGCAGTACTTC.

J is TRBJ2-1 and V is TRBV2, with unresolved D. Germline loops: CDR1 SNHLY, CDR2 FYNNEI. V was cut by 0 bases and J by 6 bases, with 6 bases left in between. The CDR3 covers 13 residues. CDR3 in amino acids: CASSEAPFNEQFF. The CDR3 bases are TGTGCCAGCAGTGAAGCCCCATTCAATGAGCAGTTCTTC. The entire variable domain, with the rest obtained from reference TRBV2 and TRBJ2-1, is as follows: EPEVTQTPSHQVTQMGQEVILRCVPISNHLYFYWYRQILGQKVEFLVSFYNNEISEKSEIFDDQFSVERPDGSNFTLKIRSTKLEDSAMYFCASSEAPFNEQFFGPGTRLTVL.

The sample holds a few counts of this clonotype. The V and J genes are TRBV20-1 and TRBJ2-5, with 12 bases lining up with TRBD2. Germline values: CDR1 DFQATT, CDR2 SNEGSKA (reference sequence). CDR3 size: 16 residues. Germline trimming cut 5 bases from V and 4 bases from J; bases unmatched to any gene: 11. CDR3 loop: CSAPPSGRARRETQYF. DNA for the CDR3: TGCAGTGCTCCACCTAGCGGGAGGGCCAGACGAGAGACCCAGTACTTC.

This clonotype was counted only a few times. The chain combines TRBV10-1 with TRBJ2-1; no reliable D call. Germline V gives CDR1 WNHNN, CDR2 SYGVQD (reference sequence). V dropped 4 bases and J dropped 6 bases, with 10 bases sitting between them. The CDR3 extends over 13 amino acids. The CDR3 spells CASSGGMANEQFF. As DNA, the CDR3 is TGCGCCAGCAGTGGAGGAATGGCCAATGAGCAGTTCTTC.

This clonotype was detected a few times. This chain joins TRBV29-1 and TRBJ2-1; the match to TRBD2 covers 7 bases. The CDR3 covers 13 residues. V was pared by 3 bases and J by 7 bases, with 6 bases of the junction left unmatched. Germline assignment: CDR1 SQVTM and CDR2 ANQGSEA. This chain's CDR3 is CSVETLLANEQFF. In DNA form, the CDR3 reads TGCAGCGTTGAGACCCTACTAGCGAATGAGCAGTTCTTC.